This T cell receptor beta chain was recorded in a study of blood T cell repertoires in COVID-19. The assay was immunoSEQ multiplex PCR, and TCRdb's table has in-frame clones only and misses some. The data contain over 120,000 clones, around nine tenths of them singletons. Germline V CDR1 and CDR2: KGHSH, LQKENI. V lost 5 bases and J lost 5; bases outside the gene matches: 10. The CDR3 loop spans 16 amino acids. Sequenced sample: peripheral blood. V and J are TRBV18 and TRBJ2-1, with 9 bases lining up with TRBD1. This clonotype was sampled from a woman aged 45-65 years with active or convalescent COVID-19. The CDR3 region is CASSAFTGGIDNEQFF. The CDR3 nucleotides read TGTGCCAGCTCAGCTTTTACAGGGGGCATCGACAATGAGCAGTTCTTC.